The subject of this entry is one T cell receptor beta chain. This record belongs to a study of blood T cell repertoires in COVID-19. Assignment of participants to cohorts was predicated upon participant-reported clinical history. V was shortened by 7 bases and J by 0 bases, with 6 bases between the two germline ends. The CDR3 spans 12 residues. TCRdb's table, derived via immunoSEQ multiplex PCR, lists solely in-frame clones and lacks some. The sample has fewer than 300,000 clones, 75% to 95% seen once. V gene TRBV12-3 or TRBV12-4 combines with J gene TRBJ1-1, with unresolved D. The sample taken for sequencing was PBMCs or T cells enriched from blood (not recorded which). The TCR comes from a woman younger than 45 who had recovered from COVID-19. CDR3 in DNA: TGTGCCAGCAAACTTCTGAACACTGAAGCTTTCTTT. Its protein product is CASKLLNTEAFF.